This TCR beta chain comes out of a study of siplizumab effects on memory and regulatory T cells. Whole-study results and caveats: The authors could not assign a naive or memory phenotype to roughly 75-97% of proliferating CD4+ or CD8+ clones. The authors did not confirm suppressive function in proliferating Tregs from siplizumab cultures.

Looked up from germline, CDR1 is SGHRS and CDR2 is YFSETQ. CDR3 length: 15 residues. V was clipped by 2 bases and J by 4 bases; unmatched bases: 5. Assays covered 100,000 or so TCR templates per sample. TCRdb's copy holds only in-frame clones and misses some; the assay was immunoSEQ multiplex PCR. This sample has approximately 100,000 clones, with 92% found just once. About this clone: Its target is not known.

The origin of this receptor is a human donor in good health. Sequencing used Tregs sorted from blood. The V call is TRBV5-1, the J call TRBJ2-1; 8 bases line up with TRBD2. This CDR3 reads CASSLVAGPYNEQFF. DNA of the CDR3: TGCGCCAGCAGCTTAGTAGCGGGGCCGTACAATGAGCAGTTCTTC.